Below, 13 T cell receptor beta chains from the same sample are listed, as sequenced in a study of blood T cells in healthy people across ages (dated by TCRdb to between 2015 and 2016). Library preparation employed 5' RACE. TCRdb shows the sequencer as Illumina HiSeq 2500. A second PCR of roughly 7 to 11 cycles was performed with a sample-barcoded 5' primer and a J-beta primer mix. TCRdb trimmed public reads at Q25 via fastp, called clones via MiXCR and kept in-frame beta chains. Every distinct CDR3 protein forms one entry, paired with its most common genes and DNA. The sample has about 800,000 distinct CDR3 sequences on record, 58% of them singletons. Clones ranked in the top ten supply 20% to 25% of the sample. The sample comprised blood. All receptors come from a young man in good health.

The chain joins TRBV6-4 to TRBJ2-3; D perhaps matches TRBD2 (5 bases). The CDR3 is made up of 14 amino acids. Trimming took off 8 bases at V and 5 bases at J, with 17 bases between the two ends. CDR1 and CDR2 from the germline V gene are MRHNA and SNTAGT. The CDR3 reads CASAFGEGIDTQYF. CDR3 bases: TGTGCCAGCGCTTTCGGCGAGGGTATAGATACGCAGTATTTT.

This clonotype has a count of ten or more. J is TRBJ1-2 and V is TRBV10-3, with D possibly being TRBD1 (5 bases). From germline, CDR1 is ENHRY and CDR2 SYGVKD. V shed 4 bases and J shed 6 bases, with 18 bases lying between them. This CDR3 has 15 residues. Here the CDR3 reads CAISGPDMTGNGYTF. Written as DNA, the CDR3 is TGTGCCATCAGTGGACCGGACATGACGGGGAATGGCTACACCTTC.

This clonotype has a handful of counts. The CDR3 bases are TGTGCCAGCGGCGCCAGGGTGGGCCCCGGGGAGCTGTTTTTT. Its protein product is CASGARVGPGELFF. This chain connects TRBV7-8 to TRBJ2-2, with a possible D match to TRBD1 (5 bases). The CDR3 runs 14 residues. The V end lost 8 bases, the J end lost 6 bases, and 16 bases lay between the germline ends. The germline CDR1 and CDR2 sequences are SGHVS and FQNEAQ.

The chain recombines TRBV10-3 with TRBJ2-5, with D unclear. The closer fit of TRBJ2-7 to the DNA end suggests the J call may be wrong. The CDR3 runs to 15 residues. Germline V CDR1 and CDR2: ENHRY, SYGVKD. CDR3 protein: CAISESISPCYEQYF. Here the CDR3 DNA reads TGTGCCATCAGTGAGTCGATATCGCCCTGCTACGAGCAGTACTTC.

This clonotype was found a few times. CDR3 sequence reads: CAISRQGSNQPQHF. DNA for the CDR3: TGTGCCATCAGCAGACAGGGCAGCAATCAGCCCCAGCATTTT. The rearrangement links TRBV10-3 to TRBJ1-5; TRBD1 aligns across 7 bases. Looked up from germline, CDR1 is ENHRY and CDR2 is SYGVKD. The CDR3 spans 14 residues. After removal of 6 bases from V and 1 base from J, the junction contained 3 bases not matched to a gene.

This clonotype has a single count. The genes are TRBV20-1 and TRBJ2-7, with D possibly TRBD1 on 6 matching bases. Gene TRBJ2-5 matches the end of the DNA better, so the J call may be wrong. CDR3 length equals 14 residues. CDR1 is DFQATT and CDR2 is SNEGSKA in the germline V gene (reference sequence). The CDR3 reads CSARDLRGGATQYF. The CDR3 nucleotides read TGCAGTGCTAGAGATCTCAGAGGGGGAGCGACCCAGTACTTC.

The table lists this clonotype with a count of one. V gene TRBV9 combines with J gene TRBJ2-2, with unresolved D. Germline CDR1 SGDLS, CDR2 YYNGEE. CDR3 size: 16 residues. The V end lost 4 bases, the J end lost 1 base, and 14 bases lay between the germline ends. CDR3 in DNA: TGTGCCAGCAGCTTCGGAAGTTCGGAGAACACCGGGGAGCTGTTTTTT. It yields the protein CASSFGSSENTGELFF.

The V and J genes are TRBV7-2 and TRBJ1-5; D unclear. V lost 4 bases to trimming and J lost 3 bases, with 7 bases between them. CDR1 and CDR2 from the germline V gene are SGHTA and FQGNSA. The CDR3 totals 13 residues. As DNA, the CDR3 is TGTGCCAGCAGCTCGGGTCTCAATCAGCCCCAGCATTTT. Residues: CASSSGLNQPQHF.

This clonotype was recorded a few times. V and J are TRBV11-2 and TRBJ2-1; TRBD2 matches 9 bases. V was pared by 6 bases and J by 3 bases, with 3 bases of the junction left unmatched. The length of the CDR3 is 14 residues. Germline lookup yields CDR1 SGHAT and CDR2 FQNNGV. CDR3 in amino acids: CASRRGGDYNEQFF. The CDR3 region has the DNA TGTGCCAGCAGACGCGGGGGGGACTACAATGAGCAGTTCTTC. The full variable domain, its missing parts supplied by reference TRBV11-2 and TRBJ2-1, is EAGVAQSPRYKIIEKRQSVAFWCNPISGHATLYWYQQILGQGPKLLIQFQNNGVVDDSQLPKDRFSAERLKGVDSTLKIQPAKLEDSAVYLCASRRGGDYNEQFFGPGTRLTVL.

The chain has TRBV7-2 and TRBJ2-7, with TRBD2 identical over 14 bases. V was pared by 2 bases and J by 3 bases, with 12 bases of the junction left unmatched. CDR1 and CDR2 from the germline V gene are SGHTA and FQGNSA. The CDR3 extends over 19 amino acids. The CDR3 DNA reads as TGTGCCAGCAGCTTAAAAAGGACTAGCGGGGGGCCCTCCCTCTACGAGCAGTACTTC. It specifies CASSLKRTSGGPSLYEQYF.

The CDR3 region is CSARDWVAGTSYEQYF. The CDR3 DNA is TGCAGTGCTAGAGATTGGGTAGCGGGGACCTCCTACGAGCAGTACTTC. This chain uses TRBV20-1 with TRBJ2-7; TRBD2 agrees at 8 bases. The CDR3 loop spans 16 amino acids. Trimming at V came to 0 bases and at J to 0 bases, leaving 7 bases not matched to a gene. The germline V gene encodes CDR1 DFQATT and CDR2 SNEGSKA (reference sequence).

This clonotype has a handful of counts. The chain couples TRBV7-2 to TRBJ2-5; no firm D call. The CDR3 spans 13 residues. CDR1 is SGHTA, CDR2 FQGNSA, per germline. V gave up 2 bases and J gave up 4 bases, with 8 bases separating them. CDR3 protein: CASSLRWGETQYF. CDR3 bases: TGTGCCAGCAGCTTAAGGTGGGGAGAGACCCAGTACTTC.

The chain employs TRBV20-1 and TRBJ2-7; 9 bases match TRBD2. This CDR3 spans 13 amino acids. In germline, CDR1 is DFQATT, CDR2 SNEGSKA (reference sequence). Written as DNA, the CDR3 is TGCAGCAACCAACGAGCGGGAGGAAGTCAGCAGTACTTC. Amino acid sequence: CSNQRAGGSQQYF.